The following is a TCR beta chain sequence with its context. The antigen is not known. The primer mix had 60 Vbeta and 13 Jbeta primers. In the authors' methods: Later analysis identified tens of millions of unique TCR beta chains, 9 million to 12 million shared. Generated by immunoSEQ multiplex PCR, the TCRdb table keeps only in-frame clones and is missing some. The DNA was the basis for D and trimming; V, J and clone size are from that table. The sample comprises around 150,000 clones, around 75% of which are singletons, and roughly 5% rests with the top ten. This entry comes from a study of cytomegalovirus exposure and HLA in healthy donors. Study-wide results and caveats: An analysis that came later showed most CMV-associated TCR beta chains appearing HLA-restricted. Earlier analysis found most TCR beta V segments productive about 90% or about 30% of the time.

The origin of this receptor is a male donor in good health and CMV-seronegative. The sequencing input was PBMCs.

The CDR3 is CASSQKGQGVNQPQHF. The CDR3, as DNA: TGCGCCAGCAGCCAAAAGGGACAGGGGGTAAATCAGCCCCAGCATTTT. This chain uses TRBV4-1 with TRBJ1-5, with 11 bases fitting TRBD1. The J segment lost 4 bases and the V segment lost 2 bases, leaving 4 bases of the junction unmatched. Germline assignment: CDR1 MGHRA and CDR2 YSYEKL. This CDR3 comprises 16 residues.